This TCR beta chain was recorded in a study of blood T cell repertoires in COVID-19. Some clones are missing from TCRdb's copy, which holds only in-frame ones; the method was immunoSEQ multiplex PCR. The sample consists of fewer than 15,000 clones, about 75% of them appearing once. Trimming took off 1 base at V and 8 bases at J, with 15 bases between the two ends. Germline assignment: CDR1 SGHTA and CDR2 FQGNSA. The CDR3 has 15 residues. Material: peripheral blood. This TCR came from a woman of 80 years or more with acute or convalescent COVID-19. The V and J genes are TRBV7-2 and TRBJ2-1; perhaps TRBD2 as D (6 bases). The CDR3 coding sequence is TGTGCCAGCAGCTTAGGACGGGACTTCTCCGATGAGCAGTTCTTC. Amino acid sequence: CASSLGRDFSDEQFF.